This TCR beta chain was found in a study of a mutant IDH1 vaccine in newly diagnosed glioma (dated by TCRdb to the early 2020s). Regarding the complete study: Of the 30 to 35 treated patients, 62.5% were male and around 40% were female, and a mean age of roughly 37 years was recorded. Six visits were used for peripheral blood collection: V03 (baseline), V05, V07, V10, V12 and V13. Prior to enrollment, patients had been given standard therapy consisting of radiotherapy alone, temozolomide alone, or radiochemotherapy with temozolomide, with the combination given to most patients. Longitudinal TCRB deep sequencing was done for fewer than 30 treated patients, wherever samples were available for exploratory analyses. The full study reports these points: It was noted by the authors that analyses of patient blood samples could not be reproduced owing to sample limitations. Across multiple MHC alleles, vaccine-induced immune responses were seen in roughly 93% of patients. Availability determined which PBMC samples were chosen for TCRB deep sequencing. Pseudoprogression appeared unrelated to alterations in the top peripheral T cell clonotypes detected by TCRB sequencing.

What the time point label conveys for this sample: baseline, week 1 (first vaccination visit). The sample's treatment or condition label, in plain terms: pre-vaccination baseline after standard-of-care therapy. Donors had newly diagnosed WHO grade 3 or 4 IDH1-mutant astrocytomas with loss of nuclear ATRX. The samples were drawn from NOA16, a multicentre, single-arm, open-label phase I trial in Germany that tested a mutant IDH1 peptide vaccine in humans for the first time. For immunogenicity testing, the blood drawn at visit V03 was used as the baseline sample. Genomic DNA for TCRB sequencing was extracted from EDTA blood using the DNeasy Blood and Tissue Kit. The library came from the immunoSEQ multiplex PCR assay. The hsTCRB Kit was used according to the manufacturer's protocol to amplify rearranged TCR beta chain sequences. An Illumina MiSeq was used to sequence the TCRB libraries. In the source study's methods: Demultiplexing, trimming and gene mapping were performed with the kit vendor's proprietary platform. Sourced from immuneACCESS, this table was stored by TCRdb with only in-frame sequences that have V and J called. A share of the clones is absent; for the studies checked, an unresolved V gene accounts for under half, and the remainder has no known explanation. The V and J calls and clone size are taken from that table; D and trimming were inferred from the DNA. This sample has 30,000 to 40,000 clones in its table, and about 78% of those were observed once. The ten largest clones add up to 7.5% to 10% of the sample.

Germline trimming: 3 bases from V, 6 bases from J; junction bases outside gene matches: 4. CDR1 and CDR2, looked up from the germline V gene, are SGHTA and FQGNSA. The CDR3 holds 14 amino acids from the cysteine to the phenylalanine. CDR3 DNA is the only sequence kept; it has 42 bases, read in frame from the first base. A word on this clone: Its recognized antigen is unknown. No much larger clonotype is one base removed from it; base qualities were not supplied.

The sequences come from PBMCs, collected from a glioma patient treated with radiotherapy, temozolomide or both. This TCR came from a man aged 40-49 years with glioma. Some clones in this sample may be carry-over from other donors' samples. The sequence links TRBV7-2 to TRBJ1-1; TRBD1 aligns with 10 central bases. CDR3 loop: CASSLIGQGAEAFF. At the DNA level, the sequence is TGTGCCAGCAGCTTGATTGGACAGGGGGCTGAAGCTTTCTTT.